This paragraph covers one T cell receptor beta chain sequence. The sample comes from a study of preoperative IRX-2 immunotherapy in early breast cancer. There are 14 residues in the CDR3. The germline gives CDR1 MNHGY, CDR2 SAAAGT. V shed 6 bases and J shed 2 bases, with 14 bases lying between them. Described treatment: preoperative locoregional IRX-2 cytokine immunotherapy. Repertoires were generated with immunoSEQ multiplex PCR, while TCRdb's copy carries only in-frame clones and drops some. The sample comprises 9,500 to 14,000 clones, around 86% of which are singletons, and roughly 5.6% rests with the top ten.

The chain employs TRBV6-8 and TRBJ2-7; a possible D gene is TRBD1 (6 bases). This receptor was obtained from a human donor with breast cancer. Sequencing was performed on lymph node tissue, taken before IRX-2 immunotherapy. The CDR3 is CASRNRDTTYEQYF. DNA for the CDR3: TGTGCCAGCAGAAACCGGGACACGACCTACGAGCAGTACTTC.